The rows below give T cell receptor beta chains drawn from one sample of a study of vaccination effects on CD4 cells after COVID-19. The repertoire was sequenced with immunoSEQ multiplex PCR; TCRdb's copy has only in-frame clones and lacks some. Here the sample spans nearly 45,000 clones, roughly 70% being singletons. The antigens of these receptors remain unknown. This specimen consisted of CD4+ T cells from PBMCs cultured with a peptide pool, obtained before COVID-19 vaccination. The receptors come from a human donor who had a prior SARS-CoV-2 infection. Both conserved end residues are part of each CDR3. D genes are given only for firm matches. Part of the rows lack a size; the others show once, few, many or a class for expanded clones.

v_gene: TRBV7-2; abundance: .; d_gene: .; j_gene: TRBJ1-2; CDR3nt: TGTGCCAGCAGCTCCTCGTGGATGGATGGCTACACCTTC; CDR3aa: CASSSSWMDGYTF
v_gene: TRBV6-4; abundance: .; d_gene: .; j_gene: TRBJ1-1; CDR3nt: TGTGCCAGCACAAAATGGGCGGGGGCGAGGACTGAAGCTTTCTTT; CDR3aa: CASTKWAGARTEAFF
v_gene: TRBV11-2; abundance: .; d_gene: .; j_gene: TRBJ2-7; CDR3nt: TGTGCCAGCAGCTTAGATGCTAGCTTCGCCTACGAGCAGTACTTC; CDR3aa: CASSLDASFAYEQYF
v_gene: TRBV7-2; abundance: .; d_gene: TRBD1; j_gene: TRBJ1-2; CDR3nt: TGTGCCAGCAGCGCGGACAGGATTAACTATGGCTACACCTTC; CDR3aa: CASSADRINYGYTF
v_gene: TRBV7-6; abundance: few; d_gene: .; j_gene: TRBJ1-6; CDR3nt: TGTGCCAGCAGCTTAAGTCCGGGGAACCTTTCACCCCTCCACTTT; CDR3aa: CASSLSPGNLSPLHF
v_gene: TRBV6-5; abundance: .; d_gene: .; j_gene: TRBJ2-5; CDR3nt: TGTGCCAGCAGTTTAGGGGTACAAGAGACCCAGTACTTC; CDR3aa: CASSLGVQETQYF
v_gene: TRBV18; abundance: .; d_gene: .; j_gene: TRBJ2-7; CDR3nt: TGTGCCAGCTCAACCGACAAAGCCGCCTACGAGCAGTACTTC; CDR3aa: CASSTDKAAYEQYF
v_gene: TRBV2; abundance: .; d_gene: .; j_gene: TRBJ2-6; CDR3nt: TGTGCCAGCAGGGCAAGGGGCTCTGGGGCCAACGTCCTGACTTTC; CDR3aa: CASRARGSGANVLTF
v_gene: TRBV6-5; abundance: .; d_gene: .; j_gene: TRBJ2-1; CDR3nt: TGTGCCAACAAAACGTCCCCCGAGGTCGATGAGCAGTTCTTC; CDR3aa: CANKTSPEVDEQFF
v_gene: TRBV18; abundance: few; d_gene: .; j_gene: TRBJ2-1; CDR3nt: TGTGCCAGCTCCCTCGGGTCGGATACCTCCTACAATGAGCAGTTCTTC; CDR3aa: CASSLGSDTSYNEQFF
v_gene: TRBV6-5; abundance: .; d_gene: .; j_gene: TRBJ1-2; CDR3nt: TGTGCCAGCACGGACAACTATGGCTACACCTTC; CDR3aa: CASTDNYGYTF
v_gene: TRBV4-1; abundance: few; d_gene: TRBD2; j_gene: TRBJ2-1; CDR3nt: TGCGCCAGCAGCCAGACGTTTAGCGGGAGGATAACCTACAATGAGCAGTTCTTC; CDR3aa: CASSQTFSGRITYNEQFF
v_gene: TRBV11-3; abundance: .; d_gene: TRBD1; j_gene: TRBJ2-3; CDR3nt: TGTGCCAGCGGAAAGGGACAGTGGGACACAGATACGCAGTATTTT; CDR3aa: CASGKGQWDTDTQYF
v_gene: TRBV5-4; abundance: .; d_gene: TRBD2; j_gene: TRBJ2-5; CDR3nt: TGTGCCAGCAGCTTAGCGGGAGGGCCGGGGGAGACCCAGTACTTC; CDR3aa: CASSLAGGPGETQYF
v_gene: TRBV5-4; abundance: .; d_gene: TRBD1; j_gene: TRBJ1-2; CDR3nt: TGTGCCAGCAGCTTGCGAGGGGGCGCGTATGGCTACACCTTC; CDR3aa: CASSLRGGAYGYTF
v_gene: TRBV4-2; abundance: .; d_gene: TRBD2; j_gene: TRBJ2-3; CDR3nt: TGTGCCAGCAGCCTGGCCGGGACTAGAAACACAGATACGCAGTATTTT; CDR3aa: CASSLAGTRNTDTQYF
v_gene: TRBV7-2; abundance: .; d_gene: .; j_gene: TRBJ2-7; CDR3nt: TGTGCCAGCAGCTCAGAACTAGTAAGCTACGAGCAGTACTTC; CDR3aa: CASSSELVSYEQYF
v_gene: TRBV10-3; abundance: .; d_gene: .; j_gene: TRBJ1-2; CDR3nt: TGTGCCATCAGTGCGGCGGCATACTCTGTTAAAGTTAGGAAGAACTATGGCTACACCTTC; CDR3aa: CAISAAAYSVKVRKNYGYTF
v_gene: TRBV7-9; abundance: few; d_gene: .; j_gene: TRBJ1-3; CDR3nt: TGTGCCAGCAGCTTACTTTCCGGGAGATTTGGAAACACCATATATTTT; CDR3aa: CASSLLSGRFGNTIYF
v_gene: TRBV9; abundance: once; d_gene: .; j_gene: TRBJ2-5; CDR3nt: TGTGCCAGCAGCCCACTCAGGGGAGAGGGGGAGACCCAGTACTTC; CDR3aa: CASSPLRGEGETQYF
v_gene: TRBV5-1; abundance: .; d_gene: .; j_gene: TRBJ2-1; CDR3nt: TGCGCCAGCAGCTTCCAGAATGAGCAGTTCTTC; CDR3aa: CASSFQNEQFF
v_gene: TRBV28; abundance: .; d_gene: .; j_gene: TRBJ1-5; CDR3nt: TGTGCCAGCAGACCTAGCTTTCAGCCCCAGCATTTT; CDR3aa: CASRPSFQPQHF
v_gene: TRBV24-1; abundance: .; d_gene: .; j_gene: TRBJ2-2; CDR3nt: TGTGCCACCGCCCCGGGGGGCGGTGGGGAGCTGTTTTTT; CDR3aa: CATAPGGGGELFF
v_gene: TRBV24-1; abundance: .; d_gene: .; j_gene: TRBJ2-7; CDR3nt: TGTGCCACCAGTGATTTCGTTAGCTACGAGCAGTACTTC; CDR3aa: CATSDFVSYEQYF
v_gene: TRBV5-5; abundance: few; d_gene: .; j_gene: TRBJ1-2; CDR3nt: TGTGCCAGCAGCCACACGACAGCAAACTATGGCTACACCTTC; CDR3aa: CASSHTTANYGYTF
v_gene: TRBV7-3; abundance: .; d_gene: TRBD2; j_gene: TRBJ2-1; CDR3nt: TGTGCCAGCAGCCCGACTAGCGGGAGGGGGAATGAGCAGTTCTTC; CDR3aa: CASSPTSGRGNEQFF
v_gene: TRBV27; abundance: .; d_gene: TRBD1; j_gene: TRBJ2-3; CDR3nt: TGTGCCAGCAGTTTCAGGGGGAGCACAGATACGCAGTATTTT; CDR3aa: CASSFRGSTDTQYF
v_gene: TRBV6-2/TRBV6-3; abundance: .; d_gene: .; j_gene: TRBJ2-3; CDR3nt: TGTGCCAGCAGTTACTCTGTGAGCGGCACAGATACGCAGTATTTT; CDR3aa: CASSYSVSGTDTQYF
v_gene: TRBV18; abundance: once; d_gene: .; j_gene: TRBJ1-3; CDR3nt: TGTGCCAGCTCACTGACTGGAACCAACTCTGGAAACACCATATATTTT; CDR3aa: CASSLTGTNSGNTIYF
v_gene: TRBV12-3/TRBV12-4; abundance: .; d_gene: TRBD1; j_gene: TRBJ1-1; CDR3nt: TGTGCCAGCAGTGGACAGGGACGCACTGAAGCTTTCTTT; CDR3aa: CASSGQGRTEAFF
v_gene: TRBV7-2; abundance: few; d_gene: .; j_gene: TRBJ2-7; CDR3nt: TGTGCCAGCACCTCGGCAGGGAACTCCTACGAGCAGTACTTC; CDR3aa: CASTSAGNSYEQYF
v_gene: TRBV6-2/TRBV6-3; abundance: .; d_gene: TRBD2; j_gene: TRBJ2-7; CDR3nt: TGTGCCAGCAGCGGACTAGAAAATTACTCCTACGAGCAGTACTTC; CDR3aa: CASSGLENYSYEQYF
v_gene: TRBV6-5; abundance: .; d_gene: TRBD2; j_gene: TRBJ2-7; CDR3nt: TGTGCCTCCCGGGAGGGCAGCAACTACGAGCAGTACTTC; CDR3aa: CASREGSNYEQYF
v_gene: TRBV20-1; abundance: few; d_gene: TRBD2; j_gene: TRBJ2-7; CDR3nt: TGCAGTGCTAATGAGCGGGGGGGCCGTCCTCTCGAGCAGTACTTC; CDR3aa: CSANERGGRPLEQYF
v_gene: TRBV5-6; abundance: few; d_gene: .; j_gene: TRBJ1-4; CDR3nt: TGTGCCAGCAGCCAGGACAGAGGAAAACTGTTTTTT; CDR3aa: CASSQDRGKLFF
v_gene: TRBV24-1; abundance: .; d_gene: .; j_gene: TRBJ1-1; CDR3nt: TGTGCCACCAGTGTTTTCCCCGGGGGGACTGAAGCTTTCTTT; CDR3aa: CATSVFPGGTEAFF